The T cell receptor (beta chain) under discussion was sequenced for a study of CD8+CD57+ T cells in acquired aplastic anemia. Investigators profiled TCR beta VDJ and CDR3 from genomic DNA template. TCRdb recomputed calls from the reads with MiXCR, one row per CDR3 protein. The sample has around 160,000 distinct CDR3 sequences; around 48% are singletons. This clonotype has at least ten counts. The antigen is unknown. Study findings and constraints: Both patients and controls carried the same twenty-nine CD8+ CDR3 sequences.

Individuals selected for sequencing had exhibited CD8+CD57+ cell expansion on flow cytometry. Material for sequencing was sorted CD4+, CD8+, or CD8+CD57+ T cells (not recorded which) from PBMCs. The TCR was taken from a human donor with aplastic anemia.

This chain's CDR3 is CASSEWGGAGANVLTF. DNA for the CDR3: TGTGCCAGCAGTGAATGGGGGGGCGCTGGGGCCAACGTCCTGACTTTC. The gene calls are TRBV25-1 and TRBJ2-6; possible D gene TRBD2, 7 bases. CDR1 is MGHDK, CDR2 SYGVNS, per germline. CDR3 length: 16 amino acids. V lost 1 base and J 2 bases, leaving 9 bases between the germline ends.